The 9 T cell receptor beta chains in this list originate from one sample, sequenced in a study of shared clonotypes between healthy human individuals. Only in-frame clones appear in the TCRdb table, and some are missing; sequencing was by immunoSEQ multiplex PCR. The sample consists of about 2.2 million clones, 93% of them appearing once. Selected positively for CCR7 and CD45RO-negative, naive CD8 cells excluded terminally differentiated effector memory CD45RA+ cells. Material: naive CD8+ T cells from PBMCs. These TCRs come from a man between 18 and 35 years old in good health. Some clones in this sample may be carry-over from other donors' samples.

The rearrangement links TRBV27 to TRBJ2-1, with D possibly being TRBD2 (6 bases). V shed 6 bases and J shed 9 bases, with 15 bases lying between them. Per the germline V gene, CDR1 is MNHEY and CDR2 is SMNVEV (reference sequence). This CDR3 has 13 amino acids. CDR3 sequence: CASSRGRSFEQFF. The CDR3 DNA follows: TGTGCCAGCAGCCGGGGGAGGTCCTTTGAGCAGTTCTTC.

The rearrangement uses TRBV6-4 and TRBJ2-3; weak D call: TRBD2 (6 bases). The germline CDR1 and CDR2 sequences are MRHNA and SNTAGT. Trimming removed 4 bases at V and 4 bases at J, with 12 bases between. The length of the CDR3 is 14 residues. The CDR3 here is CASSGVGGSDTQYF. CDR3 bases: TGTGCCAGCAGTGGCGTGGGGGGATCAGATACGCAGTATTTT.

A single count supports this clone. This chain connects TRBV6-1 to TRBJ2-1; D assignment may be TRBD1 or TRBD2 (5 bases each). CDR3 size: 18 residues. The germline CDR1 and CDR2 sequences are MNHNS and SASEGT. V lost 1 base and J 1 base, leaving 17 bases between the germline ends. CDR3 in amino acids: CASSEVVREWGSYNEQFF. The CDR3 nucleotides are TGTGCCAGCAGTGAAGTAGTGAGGGAGTGGGGGTCCTACAATGAGCAGTTCTTC.

The chain has TRBV7-9 and TRBJ1-1; tentatively, D is TRBD1 (6 bases). This CDR3 comprises 15 residues. V was pared by 2 bases and J by 2 bases, with 12 bases between. Germline CDR1 is SEHNR and CDR2 is FQNEAQ (reference sequence). This CDR3 is CASSLQGSLNTEAFF. CDR3 sequence (DNA): TGTGCCAGCAGCTTACAGGGGTCCTTAAACACTGAAGCTTTCTTT.

The chain employs TRBV29-1 and TRBJ2-7, with TRBD2 identical over 12 bases. This CDR3 has 16 residues. Germline lookup yields CDR1 SQVTM and CDR2 ANQGSEA. The ends lost 3 bases at V and 5 bases at J; junction bases unmatched: 11. CDR3 residues: CSVDGETSGRTNEQYF. The CDR3 DNA reads as TGCAGCGTTGACGGGGAAACTAGCGGGAGGACCAACGAGCAGTACTTC.

The chain joins TRBV4-1 to TRBJ2-3; 8 nucleotides agree with TRBD2. The CDR3 has 16 amino acids. Trimming took 6 bases from V and 0 from J; bases not matched to a gene: 8. Germline V gene sequence: CDR1 MGHRA, CDR2 YSYEKL. CDR3 DNA sequence: TGCGCCAGCAGTTACCGACTAGCGACGAGCACAGATACGCAGTATTTT. Its translation: CASSYRLATSTDTQYF.

The chain links TRBV6-1 to TRBJ2-7; 9 positions match TRBD1. J gave up 3 bases and V 2 bases, and 8 bases lay outside the gene matches. Germline assignment: CDR1 MNHNS and CDR2 SASEGT. The CDR3 loop spans 16 amino acids. In nucleotides, the CDR3 is TGTGCCAGCAGTGAATTGGGGACAGGGCTCTTCTACGAGCAGTACTTC. Its protein product is CASSELGTGLFYEQYF.

The chain couples TRBV29-1 to TRBJ2-7, with D perhaps matching TRBD2 (5 bases). The CDR3 contains 13 residues. Trimming pared 4 bases from V and 1 base from J, leaving 11 bases between. Germline V lookup: CDR1 SQVTM, CDR2 ANQGSEA. DNA for the CDR3: TGCAGCGTTGGAGCGGCTCAGTCCTACGAGCAGTACTTC. It encodes CSVGAAQSYEQYF.

CDR3 coding DNA: TGCGCCAGCAGCCAAGACAGCGTCGGTGTGTACGGCAATGAGCAGTTCTTC. Its protein is CASSQDSVGVYGNEQFF. This rearrangement joins TRBV4-1 to TRBJ2-1; D not resolved. The V end was cut by 0 bases, the J end by 6 bases, with 18 bases between. Per the germline V gene, CDR1 is MGHRA and CDR2 is YSYEKL. The CDR3 has 17 residues.